This T cell receptor beta chain was documented in a study of blood T cell repertoires in COVID-19. TCRdb keeps only in-frame clones here, not all; method: immunoSEQ multiplex PCR. The data show 75,000 to 90,000 clones, less than 95% seen once. The germline V gene has CDR1 KGHDR and CDR2 SFDVKD. The CDR3 covers 16 residues. V was pared by 1 base and J by 4 bases, with 13 bases between. This receptor was identified in a woman in her forties or fifties in a cohort sampled during active COVID-19. Sequenced: peripheral blood. This chain joins TRBV24-1 and TRBJ2-1, with D tentatively TRBD2 (6 bases). DNA for the CDR3: TGTGCCACCAGTGATTTTACGGGAGCGGCGTACAATGAGCAGTTCTTC. Its translation is CATSDFTGAAYNEQFF.